The entry below describes one T cell receptor beta chain. Its antigen is unknown. No base quality values were provided; no much bigger clone lies one nucleotide off. The data were taken from a study of T cell responses to AZD1222 COVID-19 vaccine (dated by TCRdb to 2020 to 2023). Notes on the research overall: TCR sequencing covered about 230 trial participants: 200 to 220 given two doses of AZD1222 and 26 given two doses of MenACWY control vaccine. Enrollment into the trials was organized by age into subgroups of 18-55, 56-69 and 70-plus years, and those subgroups contained approximately 150, 30 and 60 TCR-sequenced participants, respectively.

Taken from cysteine to phenylalanine, the CDR3 has 16 residues. This entry keeps only the CDR3 DNA: 48 bases, framed from base 1. From a lookup of the germline V gene, CDR1 and CDR2 are MGHRA and YSYEKL. V lost 0 bases and J lost 7 bases, and the count of bases not matched to a germline gene is 12. The investigation overall reported the following: Conclusions about previously exposed vaccinees are limited because only five to seven AZD1222 recipients were SARS-CoV-2 seropositive at baseline. Vaccine-associated CD4 TCRs spanned the whole spike protein, with dominant responses in regions 160-218 and 743-854. Participants were mostly white British and included more females than males, and it was suggested by the authors that clonal diversity may have been underestimated. In the small 56-69-year group, the increase in depth fell short of significance, most likely because of low power. Because no samples from the day 14 peak response were available, repertoires could be characterized only after the peak T cell response. Spike-specific TCR breadth and depth rose significantly after two AZD1222 doses compared with day 0 and with MenACWY recipients. Nearly half of unique spike-specific TCRs reportedly recognized epitopes outside regions mutated in the B.1.351 and B.1.1.7 variants.

This sample's time point label indicates: about 28 days (+/-7) after the second vaccine dose. Because spike-specific TCR depth and breadth did not differ between the two schedules, AZD1222 recipients who got a second dose at roughly 4 weeks were pooled with those who got a second dose at roughly 12 weeks. Vaccinee samples came from UK trials COV001 and COV002, including a single-blind randomized controlled phase 2/3 trial of AZD1222 (ChAdOx1 nCoV-19) in healthy adults. For TCRbeta chain sequencing, PBMC samples from trial participants were taken at day 0 and at day 28 after the second dose. The CDR3 regions of human TCRbeta chains were analyzed by immunosequencing. For the original study's pipeline: Repertoire TCRs were matched against a reference library of SARS-CoV-2-specific TCRs generated with the MIRA antigen-specificity platform. Breadth was defined as the fraction of unique TCRs that were SARS-CoV-2-associated, and depth was defined as the fraction of total T cells that were SARS-CoV-2-associated. Using the MIRA data, each spike-specific TCR was assigned both to the spike region to which the TCR was reactive and to a CD4 or CD8 class. Log10-transformed breadth and depth values were compared by one-way ANOVA with Sidak's multiple comparisons tests. TCRdb re-hosts the immuneACCESS table, in-frame sequences only. Its copies lack some clones; in the studies checked, an unresolved V gene accounts for under half of them, and the cause for the rest is not known. The V and J calls and clone size were taken over from that table, and D and trimming were inferred from the DNA. This sample comprises 70,000 to 75,000 clones, roughly 75% of them detected only once. Together, the top ten hold 47% of the sample.

The sample was peripheral blood, taken 28 days after the second AZD1222 dose. The TCR comes from an adult who received the AZD1222 COVID-19 vaccine. Rearrangement joined TRBV4-1 to TRBJ2-7; a stretch of 7 junction bases matches TRBD1. The CDR3 region: CASSQERYVTGQEQYF. The nucleotides are TGCGCCAGCAGCCAAGAACGGTATGTGACAGGGCAGGAGCAGTACTTC.